Presented here are 15 T cell receptor beta chains from one specimen sequenced in a study of T cell responses to AZD1222 COVID-19 vaccine. Clones were read by immunoSEQ multiplex PCR, and TCRdb kept only the in-frame ones, dropping some. The table lists roughly 110,000 clones, about 90% of them singletons. The material was peripheral blood, obtained on day 0 of AZD1222 vaccination. Receptors originate from an adult in good health.

The chain has TRBV3-1 (or the pseudogene TRBV3-2) and TRBJ2-7, with 7 bases that match TRBD2. The CDR3 totals 16 residues. V shed 1 base and J 6 bases; nucleotides not matched to a gene: 12. The germline gives CDR1 LGHDT, CDR2 YNNKEL (reference sequence). This CDR3 is CASSQGLASGYGEQYF. The CDR3 region has the DNA TGTGCCAGCAGCCAAGGGTTAGCTAGCGGTTACGGCGAGCAGTACTTC.

The chain links TRBV15 to TRBJ2-3; D is tentatively TRBD1 or TRBD2 (5 bases each). This CDR3 spans 15 amino acids. The germline V and J ends were trimmed by 1 base and 8 bases, with 16 bases remaining between them. Per the germline V gene, CDR1 is LNHNV and CDR2 is YYDKDF (reference sequence). This CDR3 reads CATSRVGTEFVTQYF. CDR3 bases: TGTGCCACCAGCAGAGTGGGGACGGAATTTGTTACGCAGTATTTT.

This rearrangement joins TRBV27 to TRBJ1-6, with D possibly TRBD1 on 6 matching bases. Per germline, CDR1 MNHEY and CDR2 SMNVEV (reference sequence). The V and J ends lost 2 bases and 4 bases respectively, with 6 bases between them. The CDR3 runs 14 residues. CDR3 region: CASSLQGYNSPLHF. CDR3 nucleotides: TGTGCCAGCAGTTTACAGGGGTATAATTCACCCCTCCACTTT.

The CDR3 loop reads CASSPDLGGSNQPQHF. As DNA, the CDR3 is TGTGCCAGCTCACCAGACCTGGGGGGTAGCAATCAGCCCCAGCATTTT. J is TRBJ1-5 and V is TRBV18; D might be TRBD1 (5 bases). CDR3 length: 16 residues. Per the germline V gene, CDR1 is KGHSH and CDR2 is LQKENI. The V end lost 2 bases, the J end lost 0 bases, and 11 bases lay between the germline ends. The complete variable domain, with remaining parts taken from reference TRBV18 and TRBJ1-5, reads NAGVMQNPRHLVRRRGQEARLRCSPMKGHSHVYWYRQLPEEGLKFMVYLQKENIIDESGMPKERFSAEFPKEGPSILRIQQVVRGDSAAYFCASSPDLGGSNQPQHFGDGTRLSIL.

As DNA, the CDR3 is TGTGCCAGCAGCCTAGTGAACACTGAAGCTTTCTTT. Protein product: CASSLVNTEAFF. V is TRBV25-1 and J is TRBJ1-1; D remains unclear. CDR3 length equals 12 residues. V was trimmed by 6 bases and J by 0 bases, leaving 5 bases between them. Germline CDR1 MGHDK, CDR2 SYGVNS.

This clone was found a few times. The V and J genes are TRBV9 and TRBJ2-3; a possible D gene is TRBD1 (5 bases). Trimming left V 4 bases short and J 2 bases short, with 11 bases between. This CDR3 comprises 14 residues. Germline CDR1 reads SGDLS; CDR2 reads YYNGEE. Here the CDR3 reads CASSLRQHTDTQYF. CDR3 nucleotides: TGTGCCAGCAGCCTAAGACAGCACACAGATACGCAGTATTTT.

The chain employs TRBV24-1 and TRBJ1-3, with D possibly being TRBD1 (5 bases). CDR3 length: 13 residues. V was pared by 12 bases and J by 0 bases, with 11 bases between. The germline V gene encodes CDR1 KGHDR and CDR2 SFDVKD. The DNA for the CDR3 is TGTGCCCTCTCCAGGGACTCTGGAAACACCATATATTTT. It yields the protein CALSRDSGNTIYF.

The rearrangement links TRBV7-2 to TRBJ2-2; 10 nucleotides align to TRBD1. This CDR3 comprises 16 residues. V trimming: 4 bases; J trimming: 2 bases; junction bases outside the gene matches: 4. CDR1 is SGHTA, CDR2 FQGNSA, per germline. The CDR3 nucleotides read TGTGCCAGCAGCTCGCGACAGGGGGCCAACACCGGGGAGCTGTTTTTT. It specifies CASSSRQGANTGELFF.

The chain is built from TRBV9 and TRBJ2-7; D possibly uses TRBD1 or TRBD2 (5 bases each). The CDR3 totals 17 residues. Trimming left V 2 bases short and J 0 bases short, with 18 bases between. Per the germline V gene, CDR1 is SGDLS and CDR2 is YYNGEE. Written as DNA, the CDR3 is TGTGCCAGCAGCGTCGAGGGGTGGATCGCGGGCTCCTACGAGCAGTACTTC. Protein product: CASSVEGWIAGSYEQYF.

This chain connects TRBV7-2 to TRBJ1-5, with D possibly being TRBD1 (5 bases). The V and J ends lost 4 bases and 5 bases respectively, with 9 bases between them. There are 13 residues in the CDR3. CDR1 and CDR2 from the germline V gene are SGHTA and FQGNSA. CDR3 DNA sequence: TGTGCCAGCAGCTACGACAGTTATCAGCCCCAGCATTTT. Its protein product is CASSYDSYQPQHF.

This clone was recorded a few times. The chain has TRBV4-3 and TRBJ1-2; D gene unclear. Trimming left V 3 bases short and J 5 bases short, with 10 bases between. Germline CDR1 reads LGHNA; CDR2 reads YSLEER. CDR3 size: 13 residues. In DNA, the CDR3 is TGCGCCAGCAGCCAGCTTGACAAGTATGGCTACACCTTC. As protein: CASSQLDKYGYTF.

The CDR3 loop reads CASRRLGVADTQYF. CDR3 nucleotides: TGTGCCAGCAGGAGACTCGGAGTTGCAGATACGCAGTATTTT. This chain links TRBV6-5 with TRBJ2-3; no reliable D call. This CDR3 is 14 amino acids long. V was shortened by 6 bases and J by 4 bases, with 14 bases between the two germline ends. In germline, CDR1 is MNHEY, CDR2 SVGAGI.

The V gene is TRBV27, the J gene TRBJ2-1; D might be TRBD2 (5 bases). V lost 2 bases and J lost 8, with 13 bases in between. Germline CDR1 MNHEY, CDR2 SMNVEV (reference sequence). CDR3 length: 14 residues. The CDR3 protein is CASSLASPNDEQFF. CDR3 nucleotide sequence: TGTGCCAGCAGTTTAGCTAGCCCGAACGATGAGCAGTTCTTC.

The genes are TRBV20-1 and TRBJ1-2; no firm D call. The CDR3 consists of 11 residues. V was cut by 3 bases and J by 4 bases, with 6 bases left in between. CDR1 is DFQATT and CDR2 is SNEGSKA in the germline V gene (reference sequence). DNA of the CDR3: TGCAGTGCTAGTTTCTTCTATGGCTACACCTTC. The encoded protein is CSASFFYGYTF.

The chain uses TRBV7-3 and TRBJ2-1, with 8 bases fitting TRBD2. The CDR3 spans 16 residues. Germline values: CDR1 SGHTA, CDR2 FQGTGA. The V segment lost 2 bases and the J segment 1 base; nucleotides outside the gene matches: 4. CDR3 coding DNA: TGTGCCAGCAGCTTATTAGCGGGACGGTCCTACAATGAGCAGTTCTTC. Protein: CASSLLAGRSYNEQFF.